A selection of T cell receptor beta chains follows, all from one sample in a study of T cell repertoires in cytomegalovirus infection. TCRdb reprocessed the reads with MiXCR, giving one entry per CDR3 protein. Among about 260,000 distinct CDR3 sequences listed, roughly 15% were seen once. The sequenced material came from PBMCs. These receptors all come from a human donor in good health (CMV status not recorded). Some clones in this sample may be carry-over from other donors' samples. Each CDR3 is given with its conserved first and last residue. Fields, in order: J gene, D gene, clone size, V gene, CDR3 protein, CDR3 DNA. D genes are given only for firm matches. For some rows the clone size is stated as once, few or many, or as a class when expanded; others skip it.

J gene: TRBJ1-1
D gene: TRBD1
clone size: many
V gene: TRBV7-9
CDR3 protein: CASSRGQGFAEAFF
CDR3 DNA: TGTGCCAGCAGCCGAGGACAGGGGTTCGCTGAAGCTTTCTTT

J gene: TRBJ1-1
D gene: -
clone size: few
V gene: TRBV5-4
CDR3 protein: CASSSNRGPYTEAFF
CDR3 DNA: TGTGCCAGCAGCTCCAACAGAGGTCCATACACTGAAGCTTTCTTT

J gene: TRBJ2-3
D gene: -
clone size: many
V gene: TRBV20-1
CDR3 protein: CSERETSTDTQYF
CDR3 DNA: TGCAGTGAGAGAGAAACGAGCACAGATACGCAGTATTTT

J gene: TRBJ2-3
D gene: TRBD2
clone size: many
V gene: TRBV7-6
CDR3 protein: CASSPLSGRITDTQYF
CDR3 DNA: TGTGCCAGCAGCCCGCTGAGCGGGAGGATCACAGATACGCAGTATTTT

J gene: TRBJ2-7
D gene: -
clone size: -
V gene: TRBV19
CDR3 protein: CASSPRQGRGEQYF
CDR3 DNA: TGTGCCAGTAGTCCTCGTCAAGGGCGCGGAGAGCAGTACTTC

J gene: TRBJ1-2
D gene: -
clone size: many
V gene: TRBV7-2
CDR3 protein: CASSLVGPGGYTF
CDR3 DNA: TGTGCCAGCAGCTTAGTTGGCCCGGGGGGCTACACCTTC

J gene: TRBJ1-5
D gene: -
clone size: many
V gene: TRBV6-2/TRBV6-3
CDR3 protein: CASSPAGTSFNQPQHF
CDR3 DNA: TGTGCCAGCAGTCCCGCCGGGACGTCGTTCAATCAGCCCCAGCATTTT

J gene: TRBJ2-5
D gene: -
clone size: few
V gene: TRBV20-1
CDR3 protein: CSASQQRETQYF
CDR3 DNA: TGCAGTGCTAGTCAGCAACGGGAGACCCAGTACTTC

J gene: TRBJ1-2
D gene: TRBD1
clone size: many
V gene: TRBV7-8
CDR3 protein: CASRTLGQGFGGYTF
CDR3 DNA: TGTGCCAGCAGGACCCTGGGACAGGGGTTTGGTGGCTACACCTTC

J gene: TRBJ2-1
D gene: -
clone size: -
V gene: TRBV29-1
CDR3 protein: CSGGRSGAYNEQFF
CDR3 DNA: TGCAGCGGGGGCAGGTCAGGGGCTTACAATGAGCAGTTCTTC

J gene: TRBJ2-1
D gene: TRBD2
clone size: few
V gene: TRBV14
CDR3 protein: CASSPNDYGGEQFF
CDR3 DNA: TGTGCCAGCAGCCCCAACGATTACGGGGGGGAGCAGTTCTTC

J gene: TRBJ1-5
D gene: -
clone size: -
V gene: TRBV28
CDR3 protein: CASSPRGYRAVNQPQHF
CDR3 DNA: TGTGCCAGCAGCCCCCGTGGTTACCGGGCCGTCAATCAGCCCCAGCATTTT

J gene: TRBJ2-1
D gene: -
clone size: once
V gene: TRBV4-2
CDR3 protein: CASSQDGAAPYNEQFF
CDR3 DNA: TGTGCCAGCAGCCAAGACGGGGCGGCCCCATACAATGAGCAGTTCTTC

J gene: TRBJ1-1
D gene: -
clone size: many
V gene: TRBV7-3
CDR3 protein: CASSFPGKPEAFF
CDR3 DNA: TGTGCCAGCAGCTTTCCCGGGAAGCCTGAAGCTTTCTTT

J gene: TRBJ1-2
D gene: TRBD1
clone size: -
V gene: TRBV5-6
CDR3 protein: CASSLAGTGTFYGYTF
CDR3 DNA: TGTGCCAGCAGCTTGGCCGGGACAGGGACCTTCTATGGCTACACCTTC

J gene: TRBJ1-5
D gene: TRBD1
clone size: many
V gene: TRBV7-2
CDR3 protein: CASSLDQGASQPQHF
CDR3 DNA: TGTGCCAGCAGCTTAGACCAGGGGGCTAGTCAGCCCCAGCATTTT

J gene: TRBJ1-1
D gene: -
clone size: many
V gene: TRBV7-2
CDR3 protein: CASSLGRGDTEAFF
CDR3 DNA: TGTGCCAGCAGCTTAGGTCGCGGTGACACTGAAGCTTTCTTT

J gene: TRBJ2-7
D gene: -
clone size: many
V gene: TRBV7-3
CDR3 protein: CASSLVAGEQYF
CDR3 DNA: TGTGCCAGCAGCTTAGTGGCTGGCGAGCAGTACTTC

J gene: TRBJ2-1
D gene: -
clone size: -
V gene: TRBV10-3
CDR3 protein: CAISGRNEQFF
CDR3 DNA: TGTGCCATCAGTGGACGCAATGAGCAGTTCTTC

J gene: TRBJ2-1
D gene: -
clone size: -
V gene: TRBV12-5
CDR3 protein: CASGRGTEQFF
CDR3 DNA: TGTGCTAGTGGTCGAGGAACTGAGCAGTTCTTC

J gene: TRBJ1-2
D gene: -
clone size: -
V gene: TRBV14
CDR3 protein: CASSQERINYGYTF
CDR3 DNA: TGTGCCAGCAGCCAAGAACGAATCAACTATGGCTACACCTTC

J gene: TRBJ2-7
D gene: -
clone size: many
V gene: TRBV15
CDR3 protein: CATSRDPGGWASYEQYF
CDR3 DNA: TGTGCCACCAGCAGAGATCCTGGGGGTTGGGCCTCCTACGAGCAGTACTTC